The 5 T cell receptor beta chains below all came from one sample that was sequenced in a study of T cells in Graves' hyperthyroidism and ophthalmopathy. The TCR beta CDR3 regions underwent amplification using RNA transcripts as the source. An initial round of RT-PCR targeting the TCR CDR3 relied on the HTBI primer set. TCRdb itself ran the multiplex PCR reads through MiXCR, one entry per CDR3 protein. The sample has under 350,000 distinct CDR3 sequences, around a fifth seen once. Sequencing was performed on blood. These receptors were taken from a woman between 50 and 59 years old with Graves' hyperthyroidism.

The J gene is TRBJ2-5, the V gene TRBV12-3 or TRBV12-4; D unclear. The CDR3 length is 12 residues. The V end lost 5 bases, the J end lost 2 bases, and 6 bases lay between the germline ends. The CDR3 reads CASSVDQETQYF. CDR3 nucleotides: TGTGCCAGCAGTGTGGATCAAGAGACCCAGTACTTC.

This clonotype occurred many times. This chain joins TRBV20-1 and TRBJ2-2; D uncertain. Trimming pared 7 bases from V and 4 bases from J, leaving 10 bases between. CDR3 length: 12 amino acids. From germline, CDR1 is DFQATT and CDR2 SNEGSKA (reference sequence). CDR3 sequence: CSGSRSTGELFF. In nucleotides, the CDR3 is TGCAGTGGCTCCCGGAGCACCGGGGAGCTGTTTTTT.

The chain couples TRBV7-3 to TRBJ2-7; 8 nucleotides agree with TRBD2. The germline V gene has CDR1 SGHTA and CDR2 FQGTGA. V gave up 5 bases and J gave up 3 bases; unmatched junction bases: 12. This CDR3 is built from 16 residues. The CDR3 loop reads CASSPGLSSGIYEQYF. CDR3 sequence (DNA): TGTGCCAGCAGCCCAGGACTAAGTAGCGGGATCTACGAGCAGTACTTC.

This clonotype was seen more than once but under ten times. This may stem from a read error, because a much larger clone lies one nucleotide away. The rearrangement joins TRBV20-1 to TRBJ1-5; 8 nucleotides line up with TRBD1. J gave up 7 bases and V 5 bases, and 7 bases lay outside the gene matches. The CDR3 has 13 amino acids. Germline loops: CDR1 DFQATT, CDR2 SNEGSKA (reference sequence). CDR3 loop: CSAGSRGQQPQHF. CDR3 DNA: TGCAGTGCTGGATCCAGGGGGCAGCAGCCCCAGCATTTT.

In this sample, this clonotype turned up many times. The rearrangement joins TRBV12-3 or TRBV12-4 to TRBJ2-2, with D possibly matching TRBD1 (6 bases). CDR3 length: 16 residues. V dropped 5 bases and J dropped 0 bases, with 13 bases sitting between them. CDR3 sequence reads: CASSPQGPANTGELFF. In nucleotides, the CDR3 is TGTGCCAGCAGTCCACAGGGCCCCGCGAACACCGGGGAGCTGTTTTTT.